Below, 5 T cell receptor beta chains from the same sample are listed, as sequenced in a study of blood T cell repertoires in COVID-19. Measured with immunoSEQ multiplex PCR; TCRdb has only the in-frame clones, and not every one. The table includes roughly 150,000 clones, approximately 87% detected once. Sequencing used peripheral blood. Receptor source: a woman aged 70-85 years with COVID-19, enrolled during active disease.

The chain has TRBV15 and TRBJ1-6; D is unclear. The length of the CDR3 is 14 residues. Trimming took 1 base from V and 5 from J, leaving 6 bases between them. Germline-derived CDR1 and CDR2 are LNHNV and YYDKDF (reference sequence). CDR3 DNA: TGTGCCACCAGCAGAGTTCAGAATAATTCACCCCTCCACTTT. This codes for CATSRVQNNSPLHF.

The rearrangement joins TRBV9 to TRBJ1-4; tentative D call: TRBD1 (6 bases). The V end lost 2 bases, the J end lost 2 bases, and 10 bases lay between the germline ends. The CDR3 consists of 15 residues. Germline loops: CDR1 SGDLS, CDR2 YYNGEE. CDR3 loop: CASSVAQGTNEKLFF. CDR3 DNA sequence: TGTGCCAGCAGCGTGGCGCAGGGGACTAATGAAAAACTGTTTTTT.

This chain uses TRBV29-1 with TRBJ2-4; D may be TRBD1 (5 bases). The CDR3 spans 14 residues. In germline, CDR1 is SQVTM, CDR2 ANQGSEA. V shed 1 base and J shed 4 bases, with 11 bases lying between them. In nucleotides, the CDR3 is TGCAGCGTTGAAGTATGGGGCGGAAAAAACATTCAGTACTTC. It is translated as CSVEVWGGKNIQYF.

The chain recombines TRBV19 with TRBJ1-5, with TRBD1 matching over 11 bases. The CDR3 has 15 amino acids. The V segment lost 7 bases and the J segment 7 bases; nucleotides outside the gene matches: 9. Germline lookup yields CDR1 LNHDA and CDR2 SQIVND (reference sequence). CDR3 DNA sequence: TGTGCCAGTAAAGAGGGGACAGGGGGGGAGCAGCCCCAGCATTTT. This encodes CASKEGTGGEQPQHF.

Details on this clone: This CDR3 is also generated by other DNA sequences in the sample. V gene TRBV18 combines with J gene TRBJ2-7; tentative D call: TRBD2 (5 bases). This CDR3 comprises 13 residues. Germline V gene sequence: CDR1 KGHSH, CDR2 LQKENI. V gave up 3 bases and J gave up 2 bases, with 8 bases separating them. The CDR3 bases are TGTGCCAGCTCACCGAGCGGAACCTACGAGCAGTACTTC. Translated, it gives CASSPSGTYEQYF.